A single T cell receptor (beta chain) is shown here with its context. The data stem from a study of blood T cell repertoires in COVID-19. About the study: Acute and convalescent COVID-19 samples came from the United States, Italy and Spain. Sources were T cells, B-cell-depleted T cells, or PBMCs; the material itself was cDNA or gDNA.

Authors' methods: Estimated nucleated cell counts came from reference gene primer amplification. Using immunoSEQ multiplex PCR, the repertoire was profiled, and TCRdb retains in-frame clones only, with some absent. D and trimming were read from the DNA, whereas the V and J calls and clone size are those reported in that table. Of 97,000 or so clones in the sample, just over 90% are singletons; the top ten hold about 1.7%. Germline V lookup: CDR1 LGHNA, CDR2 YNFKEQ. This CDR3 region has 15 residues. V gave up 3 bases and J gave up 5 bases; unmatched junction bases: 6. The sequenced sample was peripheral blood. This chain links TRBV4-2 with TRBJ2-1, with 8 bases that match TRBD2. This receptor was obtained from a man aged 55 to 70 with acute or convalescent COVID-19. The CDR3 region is CASSHGGGPNNEQFF. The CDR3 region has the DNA TGTGCCAGCAGCCACGGGGGGGGCCCCAACAATGAGCAGTTCTTC.